This T cell receptor beta chain was found in a study of T-cell memory formation after mild COVID-19. Study in general: For the most part, TCR clusters were specific to one donor. Study-wide results and limits: While clones contracting from day 15 to 85 were balanced between CD4 and CD8, later expanders leaned CD4+. Chiefly within CM and EM were the contracting CD4+ clones; CD8+ ones were within EMRA.

5'RACE with constant-segment primers yielded barcoded, UMI-tagged TCR alpha and TCR beta cDNA libraries. In TCRdb, the 5' RACE reads were re-called with MiXCR into one record per CDR3 protein. The sample comprises under 700,000 distinct CDR3 sequences, about 20% of which are singletons, and under 15% rests with the top ten. This clonotype was seen ten or more times. The target antigen is unknown. CDR1 and CDR2 from the germline V gene are SGHAT and FQNNGV. The CDR3 is 14 amino acids. Germline trimming cut 3 bases from V and 2 bases from J; bases unmatched to any gene: 0. The TCR sequence derives from an adult woman who had mild COVID-19 (a few samples of this study predate the infection). Cell type and time point are not known. Input material: PBMCs or a T cell subset sorted from them (not recorded which). The rearrangement links TRBV11-2 to TRBJ2-2; 7 bases are shared with TRBD2. CDR3 region: CASSLTSNTGELFF. The CDR3 nucleotides read TGTGCCAGCAGCTTGACTAGCAACACCGGGGAGCTGTTTTTT.